This T cell receptor beta chain stems from a study of cytomegalovirus exposure and HLA in healthy donors. The trim removed 3 bases at V and 7 bases at J, leaving 11 bases unmatched. The CDR3 has 16 residues. Germline CDR1 and CDR2: MDHEN and SYDVKM. Findings of the study overall: A later analysis, which compared TCR beta chains of equal frequency, found the HLA-associated ones more clonally expanded. In vitro checks showed that a few CMV-associated chains really do target CMV antigens. Productive status was seen about 87% or about 30% of the time for most TCR beta V segments in an earlier analysis.

13 Jbeta primers and 60 Vbeta primers were used for the PCR. Generated by immunoSEQ multiplex PCR, the TCRdb table keeps only in-frame clones and is missing some. This sample yields around 50,000 clones, of which about three quarters are seen a single time; more than 6.5% belongs to the top ten. Healthy bone marrow donors made up the donors. Details on this clone: The antigen is not known.

The TCR sequence derives from a man aged 30 to 45 in good health and CMV-seropositive. The sample consisted of PBMCs. The chain recombines TRBV28 with TRBJ1-5; 8 nucleotides align to TRBD1. The CDR3 sequence is CASSFGGQGAGQPQHF. The CDR3 region has the DNA TGTGCCAGCAGTTTTGGAGGCCAGGGGGCTGGGCAGCCCCAGCATTTT.